This record covers a single T cell receptor (beta chain). A second PCR of about 7 to 12 cycles used a sample-barcoded 5' primer and a J-beta primer mix. Researchers report that a template-switch adaptor with 12 random nucleotides tagged each cDNA molecule. MiXCR, applied by TCRdb to the 5' RACE reads, yields one record per CDR3 protein. The table records about 750,000 distinct CDR3 sequences, 53% of them present only once. Germline CDR1 is SGHRS and CDR2 is YFSETQ. The CDR3 consists of 11 residues. V gave up 4 bases and J gave up 13 bases, with 12 bases separating them. This record comes from a study of blood T cells in healthy people across ages.

The V and J genes are TRBV5-1 and TRBJ2-4; no clear D. Sequencing was performed on blood. This TCR was recovered from a man aged 80 or over in good health. The CDR3 here is CASSANSVQYF. CDR3 nucleotides: TGCGCCAGCAGCGCCAATTCGGTGCAGTACTTC.